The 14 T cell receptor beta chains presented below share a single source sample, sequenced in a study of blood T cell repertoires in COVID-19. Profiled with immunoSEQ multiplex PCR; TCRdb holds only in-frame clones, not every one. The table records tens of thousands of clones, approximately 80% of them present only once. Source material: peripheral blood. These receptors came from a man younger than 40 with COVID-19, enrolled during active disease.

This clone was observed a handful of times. Here the CDR3 reads CASSEEGTGLAQPQHF. CDR3 DNA: TGTGCCAGCAGTGAAGAGGGGACAGGTCTAGCTCAGCCCCAGCATTTT. The chain combines TRBV6-1 with TRBJ1-5; TRBD1 matches at 8 bases. The CDR3 length is 16 residues. Trimming at V came to 1 base and at J to 6 bases, leaving 8 bases not matched to a gene. Germline V CDR1 and CDR2: MNHNS, SASEGT.

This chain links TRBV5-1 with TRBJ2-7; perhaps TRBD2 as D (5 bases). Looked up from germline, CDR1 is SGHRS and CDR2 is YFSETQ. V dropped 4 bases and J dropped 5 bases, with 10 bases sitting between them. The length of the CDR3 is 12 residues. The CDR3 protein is CASSEGTHEQYF. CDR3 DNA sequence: TGCGCCAGCAGCGAGGGAACCCACGAGCAGTACTTC.

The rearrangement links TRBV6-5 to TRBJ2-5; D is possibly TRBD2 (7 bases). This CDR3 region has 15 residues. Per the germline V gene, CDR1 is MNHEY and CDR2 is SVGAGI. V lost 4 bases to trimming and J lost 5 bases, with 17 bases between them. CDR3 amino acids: CASSWRGGRGETQYF. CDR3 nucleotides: TGTGCCAGCAGTTGGAGGGGGGGCCGAGGGGAGACCCAGTACTTC.

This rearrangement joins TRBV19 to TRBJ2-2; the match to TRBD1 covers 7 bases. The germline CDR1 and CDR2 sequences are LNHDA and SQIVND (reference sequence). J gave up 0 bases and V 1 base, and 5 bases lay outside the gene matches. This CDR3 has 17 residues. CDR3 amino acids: CASSIGYRGTNTGELFF. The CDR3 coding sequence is TGTGCCAGTAGTATAGGTTACAGGGGCACGAACACCGGGGAGCTGTTTTTT.

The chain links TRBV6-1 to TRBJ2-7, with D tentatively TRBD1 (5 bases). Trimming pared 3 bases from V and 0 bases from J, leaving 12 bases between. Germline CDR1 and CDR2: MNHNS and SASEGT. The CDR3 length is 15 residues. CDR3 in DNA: TGTGCCAGCAGTGACCAGACAGTCTCCTCCTACGAGCAGTACTTC. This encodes CASSDQTVSSYEQYF.

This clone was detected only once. The CDR3 loop is CASSIGRNYGYTF. The CDR3, as DNA: TGTGCCAGTAGTATTGGGAGAAACTATGGCTACACCTTC. This rearrangement joins TRBV19 to TRBJ1-2; no clear D. Germline lookup yields CDR1 LNHDA and CDR2 SQIVND (reference sequence). The CDR3 length is 13 residues. Trimming removed 3 bases from V and 2 bases from J, with 7 bases in between.

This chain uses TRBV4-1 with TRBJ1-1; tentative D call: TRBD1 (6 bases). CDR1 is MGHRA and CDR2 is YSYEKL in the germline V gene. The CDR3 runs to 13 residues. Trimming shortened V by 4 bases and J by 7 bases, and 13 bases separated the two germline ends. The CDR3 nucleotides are TGCGCCAGCAGCCCGGGAGGGGGGATTGAAGCTTTCTTT. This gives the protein CASSPGGGIEAFF.

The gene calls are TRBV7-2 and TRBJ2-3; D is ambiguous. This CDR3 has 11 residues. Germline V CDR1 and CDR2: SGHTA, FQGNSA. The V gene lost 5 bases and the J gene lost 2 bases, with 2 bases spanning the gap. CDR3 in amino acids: CASSLTDTQYF. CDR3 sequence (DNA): TGTGCCAGCAGCCTCACAGATACGCAGTATTTT.

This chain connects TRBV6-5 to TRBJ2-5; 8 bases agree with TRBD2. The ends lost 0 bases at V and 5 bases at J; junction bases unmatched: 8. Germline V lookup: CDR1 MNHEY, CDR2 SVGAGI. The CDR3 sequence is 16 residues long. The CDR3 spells CASSYSTSGSGETQYF. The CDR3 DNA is TGTGCCAGCAGTTACTCTACTAGCGGATCGGGGGAGACCCAGTACTTC.

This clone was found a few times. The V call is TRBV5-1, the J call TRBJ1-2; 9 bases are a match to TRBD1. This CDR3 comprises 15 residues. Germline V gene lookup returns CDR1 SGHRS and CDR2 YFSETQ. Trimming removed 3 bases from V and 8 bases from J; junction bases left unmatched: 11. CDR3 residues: CASSSSPGTGSGYTF. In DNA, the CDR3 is TGCGCCAGCAGCTCCTCACCCGGGACAGGGAGCGGCTACACCTTC.

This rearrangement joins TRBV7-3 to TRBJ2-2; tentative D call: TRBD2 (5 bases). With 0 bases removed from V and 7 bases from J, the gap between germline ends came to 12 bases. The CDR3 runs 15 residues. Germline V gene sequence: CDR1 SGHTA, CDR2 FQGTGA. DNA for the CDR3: TGTGCCAGCAGCTTAACTAGCCAGGAGGACGGGGAGCTGTTTTTT. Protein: CASSLTSQEDGELFF.

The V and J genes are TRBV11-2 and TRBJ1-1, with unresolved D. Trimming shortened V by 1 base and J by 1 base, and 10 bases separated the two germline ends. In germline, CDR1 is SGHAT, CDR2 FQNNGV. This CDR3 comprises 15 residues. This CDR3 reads CASSLAMNTNTEAFF. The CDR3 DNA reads TGTGCCAGCAGCTTAGCTATGAATACGAACACTGAAGCTTTCTTT.

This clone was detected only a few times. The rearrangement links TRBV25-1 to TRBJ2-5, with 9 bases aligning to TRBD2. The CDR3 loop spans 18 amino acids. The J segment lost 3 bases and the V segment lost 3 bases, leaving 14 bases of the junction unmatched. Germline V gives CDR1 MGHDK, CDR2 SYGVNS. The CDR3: CASSDLKNGAGGEETQYF. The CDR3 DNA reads TGTGCCAGCAGTGACTTGAAGAACGGAGCGGGAGGTGAAGAGACCCAGTACTTC.

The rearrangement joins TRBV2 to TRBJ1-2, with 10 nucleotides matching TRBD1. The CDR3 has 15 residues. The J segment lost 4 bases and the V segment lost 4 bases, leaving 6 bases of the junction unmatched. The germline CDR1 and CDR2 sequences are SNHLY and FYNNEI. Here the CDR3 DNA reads TGTGCCAGCAGTGGACAGGGGGCCCAGAGCTATGGCTACACCTTC. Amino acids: CASSGQGAQSYGYTF.